This paragraph covers one T cell receptor (beta chain) sequence. What it binds is unknown. Libraries were prepared by immunoSEQ multiplex PCR; TCRdb keeps only in-frame clonotypes and omits some of them. The data show roughly 80,000 clones, around 88% seen once. This sample is part of a study of OX40 agonist ivuxolimab in advanced cancers. Findings of the study overall: There were also nonresponders showing low normalized T-cell clonal expansion. At doses 0.1 to 3.0 mg/kg, CD4+ and CD8+ clones expanded.

The receptor comes from an adult with an advanced solid tumor such as melanoma, head and neck, liver or kidney cancer. This material consisted of CD4+ or CD8+ T cells sorted from blood, taken in a trial of the OX40 agonist ivuxolimab.

The CDR3 nucleotides are TGTGCCAGTAGTCCCCGAATCGGCTACGAGCAGTACTTC. Its translation is CASSPRIGYEQYF. The chain recombines TRBV19 with TRBJ2-7, with no clear D. The CDR3 runs 13 residues. The V gene lost 5 bases and the J gene lost 3 bases, with 11 bases spanning the gap. The germline CDR1 and CDR2 sequences are LNHDA and SQIVND (reference sequence).